The source of this T cell receptor beta chain is a study of T cell responses to AZD1222 COVID-19 vaccine. Study observations and caveats: Unmutated variant regions are reportedly targeted by nearly half of spike-specific TCRs. Only 5 or 6 AZD1222 recipients were seropositive at baseline. Donors skewed white British and female; clonal diversity was possibly underestimated.

Using immunoSEQ multiplex PCR, the repertoire was profiled, and TCRdb retains in-frame clones only, with some absent. The table lists more than 70,000 clones, roughly 90% of them singletons, with under 35% in the top ten. In the case of this clone: What it binds is unknown.

The CDR3 runs 14 residues. Trimming took off 3 bases at V and 9 bases at J, with 15 bases between the two ends. The V gene's germline CDR1 is MRHNA and CDR2 SNTAGT. This chain links TRBV6-4 with TRBJ2-1, with D possibly TRBD1 on 6 matching bases. Sequencing used peripheral blood, obtained 28 days after the second AZD1222 dose. The receptor was derived from an adult who received the AZD1222 COVID-19 vaccine. As DNA, the CDR3 is TGTGCCAGCAGTGAAAGTCGGGACACTTCTGAGCAGTTCTTC. Its translation: CASSESRDTSEQFF.